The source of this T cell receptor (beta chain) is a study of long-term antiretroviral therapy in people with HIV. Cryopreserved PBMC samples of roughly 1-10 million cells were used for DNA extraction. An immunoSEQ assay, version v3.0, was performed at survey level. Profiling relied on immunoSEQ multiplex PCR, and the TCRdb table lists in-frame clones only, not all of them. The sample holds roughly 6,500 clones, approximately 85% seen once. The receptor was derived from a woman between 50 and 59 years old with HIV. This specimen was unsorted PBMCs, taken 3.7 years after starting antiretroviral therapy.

The CDR3: CASSLVSGSINEQYF. CDR3 nucleotide sequence: TGCGCCAGCAGCTTGGTGAGCGGGAGCATCAACGAGCAGTACTTC. The chain couples TRBV5-1 to TRBJ2-7, with 8 bases matching TRBD2. V lost 0 bases to trimming and J lost 5 bases; unmatched junction nucleotides: 7. The CDR3 length is 15 residues. In germline, CDR1 is SGHRS, CDR2 YFSETQ.